This TCR beta chain was profiled in a study of shared clonotypes between healthy human individuals. Study-wide results and caveats: Generally, estimated richness proved larger in naive subsets than it did in memory subsets.

The CDR3 contains 14 residues. In germline, CDR1 is SGHRS, CDR2 YFSETQ. Losses at the gene ends were 3 bases for V and 8 bases for J; bases not matched to a gene: 9. CD45RO negativity and positive selection for CCR7 defined naive CD8 cells, a population that excluded terminally differentiated effector memory CD45RA+ cells. Nashville, Tennessee was home to all donors, each a Caucasian adult. Clones were read by immunoSEQ multiplex PCR, and TCRdb kept only the in-frame ones, dropping some. The sample lists about 820,000 clones; 90% to 95% were seen once. Note on this clone: Its antigen is as yet unknown.

This rearrangement joins TRBV5-1 to TRBJ1-2, with 8 bases identical to TRBD1. The sequenced sample consisted of naive CD8+ T cells sorted from blood. This clonotype was obtained from a man aged 30-40 years in good health. The CDR3 loop reads CASSSDRDVRGYTF. CDR3 DNA sequence: TGCGCCAGCAGCTCGGACAGGGACGTACGGGGCTACACCTTC.